Listed here are 9 T cell receptor beta chains from one sample, sequenced in a study of control samples from healthy donors and cancer patients. Some clones are missing from TCRdb's copy, which holds only in-frame ones; the method was immunoSEQ multiplex PCR. The sample holds fewer than 150,000 clones, 80% to 95% seen once. The specimen sequenced was blood. The receptor source for this set is a man between 18 and 29 years old in good health.

This clone was detected only a few times. The J gene is TRBJ2-3, the V gene TRBV6-4, with D unresolved. V was cut by 2 bases and J by 0 bases, with 6 bases left in between. The germline CDR1 and CDR2 sequences are MRHNA and SNTAGT. The CDR3 consists of 14 residues. This chain's CDR3 is CASSDTESTDTQYF. The CDR3 nucleotides are TGTGCCAGCAGTGACACCGAGAGCACAGATACGCAGTATTTT.

V and J are TRBV7-9 and TRBJ1-5; D gene ambiguous. The CDR3 runs 15 residues. V shed 1 base and J shed 0 bases, with 7 bases lying between them. Germline assignment: CDR1 SEHNR and CDR2 FQNEAQ (reference sequence). As DNA, the CDR3 is TGTGCCAGCAGCTTAGGTGGGATTAGCAATCAGCCCCAGCATTTT. Translating it yields CASSLGGISNQPQHF.

The chain links TRBV5-1 to TRBJ1-2; the D is unclear. V lost 4 bases and J lost 0, with 7 bases in between. The CDR3 runs 13 residues. Per germline, CDR1 SGHRS and CDR2 YFSETQ. CDR3 bases: TGCGCCAGCAGCCCGACTACTAACTATGGCTACACCTTC. Translation gives CASSPTTNYGYTF.

The chain has TRBV11-3 and TRBJ2-3; D remains unclear. Trimming shortened V by 5 bases and J by 5 bases, and 11 bases separated the two germline ends. The CDR3 has 13 amino acids. CDR1 is SGHNT, CDR2 YENEEA, per germline. CDR3 in amino acids: CASSPGPRDTQYF. The CDR3 DNA is TGTGCCAGCAGCCCAGGACCCAGAGATACGCAGTATTTT.

V usage is TRBV6-6 and J usage is TRBJ2-2; D not resolved. V gave up 7 bases and J gave up 3 bases, with 9 bases separating them. Per the germline V gene, CDR1 is MNHNY and CDR2 is SVGAGI (reference sequence). The CDR3 spans 13 residues. Here the CDR3 reads CASTLLDTGELFF. The CDR3 DNA follows: TGTGCCAGCACCCTCTTGGACACCGGGGAGCTGTTTTTT.

V usage is TRBV11-3 and J usage is TRBJ2-1; 9 bases agree with TRBD1. Germline-derived CDR1 and CDR2 are SGHNT and YENEEA. This CDR3 has 16 amino acids. With V trimmed by 3 bases and J by 1 base, 4 bases remained unmatched. In DNA, the CDR3 is TGTGCCAGCAGCTTGAACAGGGGGCTTTCCTACAATGAGCAGTTCTTC. It yields the protein CASSLNRGLSYNEQFF.

This clone has at least ten counts. J is TRBJ2-2 and V is TRBV6-4; 8 bases fit TRBD2. Germline loops: CDR1 MRHNA, CDR2 SNTAGT. CDR3 length: 15 amino acids. V shed 0 bases and J 3 bases; nucleotides not matched to a gene: 0. The CDR3, as DNA: TGTGCCAGCAGTGACTCAGCGGGGGACACCGGGGAGCTGTTTTTT. Translating gives CASSDSAGDTGELFF.

The CDR3 spells CASSHSYEQYF. The CDR3 DNA follows: TGTGCCAGCAGCCATTCCTACGAGCAGTACTTC. The chain has TRBV14 and TRBJ2-7, with D unclear. This CDR3 spans 11 amino acids. Trimming left V 3 bases short and J 1 base short, with 1 base between. Looked up from germline, CDR1 is SGHDN and CDR2 is FVKESK.

This chain joins TRBV29-1 and TRBJ1-2; no clear D gene. The CDR3 totals 13 residues. CDR1 and CDR2 (germline): SQVTM, ANQGSEA. V lost 5 bases to trimming and J lost 8 bases, with 18 bases between them. The CDR3 DNA reads as TGCAGCGTTCGTACCGAGGGATCGGGCGGCTACACCTTC. This sequence encodes CSVRTEGSGGYTF.